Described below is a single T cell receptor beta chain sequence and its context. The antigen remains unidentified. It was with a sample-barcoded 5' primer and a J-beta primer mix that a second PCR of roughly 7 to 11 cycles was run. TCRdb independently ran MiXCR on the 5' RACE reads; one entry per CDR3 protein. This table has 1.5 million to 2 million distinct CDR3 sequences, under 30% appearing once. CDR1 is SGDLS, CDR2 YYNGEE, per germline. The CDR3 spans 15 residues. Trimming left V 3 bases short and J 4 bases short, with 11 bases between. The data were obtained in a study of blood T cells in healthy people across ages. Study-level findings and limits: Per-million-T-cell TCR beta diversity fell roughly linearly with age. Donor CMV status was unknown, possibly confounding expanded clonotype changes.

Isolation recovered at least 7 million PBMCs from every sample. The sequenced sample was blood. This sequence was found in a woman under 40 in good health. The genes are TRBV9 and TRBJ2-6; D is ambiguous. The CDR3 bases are TGTGCCAGCAGCGAGAAAGTGTTCGGGGCCAACGTCCTGACTTTC. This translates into CASSEKVFGANVLTF. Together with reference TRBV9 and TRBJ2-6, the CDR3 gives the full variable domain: DSGVTQTPKHLITATGQRVTLRCSPRSGDLSVYWYQQSLDQGLQFLIQYYNGEERAKGNILERFSAQQFPDLHSELNLSSLELGDSALYFCASSEKVFGANVLTFGAGSRLTVL.